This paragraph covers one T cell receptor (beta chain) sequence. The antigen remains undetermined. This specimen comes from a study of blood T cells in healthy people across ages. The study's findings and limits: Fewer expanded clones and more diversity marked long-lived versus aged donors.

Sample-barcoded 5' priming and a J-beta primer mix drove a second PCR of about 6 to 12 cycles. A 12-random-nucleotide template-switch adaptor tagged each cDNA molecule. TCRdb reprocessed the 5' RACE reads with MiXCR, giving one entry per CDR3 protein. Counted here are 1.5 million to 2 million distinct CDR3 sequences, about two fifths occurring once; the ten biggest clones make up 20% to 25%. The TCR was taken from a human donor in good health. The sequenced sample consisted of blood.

The chain's CDR3 is CASTTSLGDRRSFF. The CDR3 DNA reads as TGTGCCAGCACCACTAGCTTAGGGGACAGGCGGTCTTTCTTT. J is TRBJ1-1 and V is TRBV7-2, with TRBD1 matching over 8 bases. CDR3 size: 14 residues. Looked up from germline, CDR1 is SGHTA and CDR2 is FQGNSA. V gave up 7 bases and J gave up 12 bases; unmatched junction bases: 16. Based on the CDR3 plus reference TRBV7-2 and TRBJ1-1, the full variable domain is GAGVSQSPSNKVTEKGKDVELRCDPISGHTALYWYRQSLGQGLEFLIYFQGNSAPDKSGLPSDRFSAERTGGSVSTLTIQRTQQEDSAVYLCASTTSLGDRRSFFGQGTRLTVV.